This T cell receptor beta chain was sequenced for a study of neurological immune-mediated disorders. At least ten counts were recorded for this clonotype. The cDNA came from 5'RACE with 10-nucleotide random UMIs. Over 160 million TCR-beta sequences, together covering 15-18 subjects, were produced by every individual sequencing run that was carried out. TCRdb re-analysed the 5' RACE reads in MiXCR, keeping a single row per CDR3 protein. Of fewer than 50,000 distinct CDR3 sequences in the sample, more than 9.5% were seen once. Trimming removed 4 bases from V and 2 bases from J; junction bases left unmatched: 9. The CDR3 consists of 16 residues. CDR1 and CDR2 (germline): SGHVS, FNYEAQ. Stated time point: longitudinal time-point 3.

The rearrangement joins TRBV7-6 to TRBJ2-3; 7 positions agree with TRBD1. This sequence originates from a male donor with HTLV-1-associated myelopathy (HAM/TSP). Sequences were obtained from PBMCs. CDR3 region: CASSSTGSPITDTQYF. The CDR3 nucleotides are TGTGCCAGCAGCTCGACAGGGTCCCCGATCACAGATACGCAGTATTTT.